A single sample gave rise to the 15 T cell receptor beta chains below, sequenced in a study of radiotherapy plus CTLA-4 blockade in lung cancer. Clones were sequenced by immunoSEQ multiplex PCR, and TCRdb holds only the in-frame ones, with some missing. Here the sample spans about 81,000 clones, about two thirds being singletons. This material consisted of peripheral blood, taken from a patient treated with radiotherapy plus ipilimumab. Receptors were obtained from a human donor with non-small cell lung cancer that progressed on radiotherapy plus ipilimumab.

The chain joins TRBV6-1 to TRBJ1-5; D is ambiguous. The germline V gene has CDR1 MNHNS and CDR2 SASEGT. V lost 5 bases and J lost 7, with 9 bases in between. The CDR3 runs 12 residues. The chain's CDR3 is CASSNRVQPQHF. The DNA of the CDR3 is TGTGCCAGCAGTAACCGGGTCCAGCCCCAGCATTTT.

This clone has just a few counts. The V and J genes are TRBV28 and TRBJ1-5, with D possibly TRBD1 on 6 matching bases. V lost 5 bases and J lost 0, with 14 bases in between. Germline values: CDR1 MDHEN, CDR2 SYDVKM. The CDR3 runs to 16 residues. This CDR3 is CASSTYRESSNQPQHF. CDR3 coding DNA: TGTGCCAGCAGTACATACAGGGAATCTAGCAATCAGCCCCAGCATTTT.

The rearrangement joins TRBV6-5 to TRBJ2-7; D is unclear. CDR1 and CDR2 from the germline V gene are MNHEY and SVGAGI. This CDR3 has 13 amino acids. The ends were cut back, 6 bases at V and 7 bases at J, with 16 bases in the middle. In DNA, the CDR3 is TGTGCCAGCAGCGAAGGCCCAACGGAGGAGCAGTACTTC. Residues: CASSEGPTEEQYF.

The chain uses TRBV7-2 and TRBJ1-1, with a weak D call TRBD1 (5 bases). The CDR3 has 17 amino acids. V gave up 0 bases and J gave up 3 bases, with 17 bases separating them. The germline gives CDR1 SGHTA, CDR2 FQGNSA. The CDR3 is CASSLAQFRDSYTEAFF. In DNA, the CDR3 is TGTGCCAGCAGCTTAGCGCAATTCAGGGATTCGTACACTGAAGCTTTCTTT.

CDR3 nucleotide sequence: TGTGCCTGGGCGAGGAACTCCTATAATTCACCCCTCCACTTT. It yields the protein CAWARNSYNSPLHF. This chain joins TRBV30 and TRBJ1-6; D is undetermined. Trimming removed 5 bases from V and 0 bases from J, with 8 bases in between. The CDR3 is made up of 14 amino acids. Germline V lookup: CDR1 GTSNPN, CDR2 SVGIG (reference sequence).

The CDR3 is CASSSSGSDQPQHF. The DNA for the CDR3 is TGTGCCAGCTCATCTAGCGGATCAGATCAGCCCCAGCATTTT. This chain connects TRBV18 to TRBJ1-5; D not resolved. The germline V gene encodes CDR1 KGHSH and CDR2 LQKENI. The V end was cut by 5 bases, the J end by 5 bases, with 13 bases between. CDR3 size: 14 residues.

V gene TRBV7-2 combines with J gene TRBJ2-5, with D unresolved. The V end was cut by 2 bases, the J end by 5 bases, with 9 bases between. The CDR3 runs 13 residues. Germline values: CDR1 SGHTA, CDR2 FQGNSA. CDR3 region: CASSLKGRETQYF. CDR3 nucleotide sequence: TGTGCCAGCAGCTTAAAGGGCAGGGAGACCCAGTACTTC.

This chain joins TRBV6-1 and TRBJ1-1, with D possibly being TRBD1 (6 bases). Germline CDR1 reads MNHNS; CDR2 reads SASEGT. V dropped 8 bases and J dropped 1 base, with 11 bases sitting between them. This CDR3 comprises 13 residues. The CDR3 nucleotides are TGTGCCAGCCACTGGGGGGCGAACACTGAAGCTTTCTTT. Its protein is CASHWGANTEAFF.

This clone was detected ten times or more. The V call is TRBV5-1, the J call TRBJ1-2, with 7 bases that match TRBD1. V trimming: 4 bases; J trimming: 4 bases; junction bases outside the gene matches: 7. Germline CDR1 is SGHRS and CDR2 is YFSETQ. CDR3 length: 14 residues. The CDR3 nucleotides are TGCGCCAGCAGCCCGTGGGGGGACAGCTATGGCTACACCTTC. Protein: CASSPWGDSYGYTF.

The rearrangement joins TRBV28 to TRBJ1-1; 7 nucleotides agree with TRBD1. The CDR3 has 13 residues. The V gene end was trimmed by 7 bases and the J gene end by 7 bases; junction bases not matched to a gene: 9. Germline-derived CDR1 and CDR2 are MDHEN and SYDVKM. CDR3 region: CASNYGTAGEAFF. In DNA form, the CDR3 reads TGTGCCAGCAACTACGGGACAGCAGGTGAAGCTTTCTTT. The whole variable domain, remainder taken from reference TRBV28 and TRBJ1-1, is DVKVTQSSRYLVKRTGEKVFLECVQDMDHENMFWYRQDPGLGLRLIYFSYDVKMKEKGDIPEGYSVSREKKERFSLILESASTNQTSMYLCASNYGTAGEAFFGQGTRLTVV.

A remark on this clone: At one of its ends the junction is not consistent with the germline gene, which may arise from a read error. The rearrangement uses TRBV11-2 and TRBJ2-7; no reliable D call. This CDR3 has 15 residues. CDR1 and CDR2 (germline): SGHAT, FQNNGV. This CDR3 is CAGSLDPAGPYEQYF. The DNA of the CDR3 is TGTGCCGGCAGCTTAGACCCAGCAGGCCCTTACGAGCAGTACTTC.

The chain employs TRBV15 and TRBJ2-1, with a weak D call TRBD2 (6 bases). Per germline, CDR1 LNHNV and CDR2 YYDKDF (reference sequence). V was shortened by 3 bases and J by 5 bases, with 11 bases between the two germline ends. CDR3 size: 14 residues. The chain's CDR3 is CATSSGSPDNEQFF. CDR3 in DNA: TGTGCCACCAGCAGCGGGAGTCCGGACAATGAGCAGTTCTTC. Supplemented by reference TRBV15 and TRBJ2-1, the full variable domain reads DAMVIQNPRYQVTQFGKPVTLSCSQTLNHNVMYWYQQKSSQAPKLLFHYYDKDFNNEADTPDNFQSRRPNTSFCFLDIRSPGLGDTAMYLCATSSGSPDNEQFFGPGTRLTVL.

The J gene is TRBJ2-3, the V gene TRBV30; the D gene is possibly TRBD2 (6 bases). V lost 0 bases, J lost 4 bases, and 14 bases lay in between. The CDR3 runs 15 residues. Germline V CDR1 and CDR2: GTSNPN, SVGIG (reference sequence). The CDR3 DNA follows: TGTGCCTGGAGTGTATCGGGGAGGAGGGCAGATACGCAGTATTTT. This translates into CAWSVSGRRADTQYF.

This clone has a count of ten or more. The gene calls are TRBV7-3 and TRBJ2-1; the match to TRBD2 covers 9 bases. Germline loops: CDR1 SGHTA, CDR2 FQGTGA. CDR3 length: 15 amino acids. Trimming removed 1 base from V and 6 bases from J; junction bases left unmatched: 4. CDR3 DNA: TGTGCCAGCAGCTTAATGGGACTAGCTCCCAATGAGCAGTTCTTC. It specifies CASSLMGLAPNEQFF.

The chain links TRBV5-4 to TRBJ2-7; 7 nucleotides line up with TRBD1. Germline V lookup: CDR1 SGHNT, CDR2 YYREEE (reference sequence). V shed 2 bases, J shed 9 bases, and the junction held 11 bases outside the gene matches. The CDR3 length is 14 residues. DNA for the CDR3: TGTGCCAGCAGCTTTGGCCAGGGGGTCGACGTGCAGTACTTC. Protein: CASSFGQGVDVQYF. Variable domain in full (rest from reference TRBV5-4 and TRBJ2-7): ETGVTQSPTHLIKTRGQQVTLRCSSQSGHNTVSWYQQALGQGPQFIFQYYREEENGRGNFPPRFSGLQFPNYSSELNVNALELDDSALYLCASSFGQGVDVQYFGPGTRLTVT.